This T cell receptor beta chain derives from a study of cytomegalovirus exposure and HLA in healthy donors. Judged by abundance, this clone is medium-sized. The junction had 4 bases not matched to a gene; V was cut back by 5 bases and J by 3 bases. The CDR3 has 15 residues. Per germline, CDR1 LGHNA and CDR2 YSLEER. Vbeta (60) and Jbeta (13) primers were used in the PCR. TCRdb's copy holds only in-frame clones and misses some; the assay was immunoSEQ multiplex PCR. The sample contains about 110,000 clones, more than 65% of which appear only once. This chain links TRBV4-3 with TRBJ1-6; TRBD1 aligns across 7 bases. This clonotype was sampled from a woman aged 30 to 39 in good health and CMV-seronegative. Sequencing input: PBMCs. The CDR3 loop reads CASSARDSYNSPLHF. The CDR3 DNA reads TGCGCCAGCAGCGCCCGGGACAGCTATAATTCACCCCTCCACTTT.